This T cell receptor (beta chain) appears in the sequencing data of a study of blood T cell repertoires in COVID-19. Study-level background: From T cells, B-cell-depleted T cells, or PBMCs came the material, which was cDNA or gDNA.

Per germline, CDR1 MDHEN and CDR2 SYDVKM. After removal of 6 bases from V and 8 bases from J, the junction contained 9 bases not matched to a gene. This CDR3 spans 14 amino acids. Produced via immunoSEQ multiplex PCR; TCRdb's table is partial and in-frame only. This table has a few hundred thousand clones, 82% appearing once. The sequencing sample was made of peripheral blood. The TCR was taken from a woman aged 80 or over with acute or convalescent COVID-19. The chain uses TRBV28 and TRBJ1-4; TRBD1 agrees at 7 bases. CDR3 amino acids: CASRPQGRGEKLFF. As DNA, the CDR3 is TGTGCCAGCAGGCCACAGGGGCGAGGGGAAAAACTGTTTTTT.